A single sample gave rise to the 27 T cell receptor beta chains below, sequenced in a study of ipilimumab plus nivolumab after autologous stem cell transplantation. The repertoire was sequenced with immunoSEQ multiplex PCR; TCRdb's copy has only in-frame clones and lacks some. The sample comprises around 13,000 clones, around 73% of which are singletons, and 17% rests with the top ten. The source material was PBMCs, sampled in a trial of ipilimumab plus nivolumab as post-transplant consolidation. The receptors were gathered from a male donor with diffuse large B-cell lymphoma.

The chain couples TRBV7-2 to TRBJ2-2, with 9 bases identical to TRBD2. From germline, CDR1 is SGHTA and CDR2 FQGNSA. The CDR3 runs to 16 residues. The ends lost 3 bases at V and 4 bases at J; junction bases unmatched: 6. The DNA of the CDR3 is TGTGCCAGCAGCTTCCGGCGGGGGGGCATCACCGGGGAGCTGTTTTTT. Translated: CASSFRRGGITGELFF. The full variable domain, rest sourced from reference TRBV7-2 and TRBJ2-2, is GAGVSQSPSNKVTEKGKDVELRCDPISGHTALYWYRQSLGQGLEFLIYFQGNSAPDKSGLPSDRFSAERTGGSVSTLTIQRTQQEDSAVYLCASSFRRGGITGELFFGEGSRLTVL.

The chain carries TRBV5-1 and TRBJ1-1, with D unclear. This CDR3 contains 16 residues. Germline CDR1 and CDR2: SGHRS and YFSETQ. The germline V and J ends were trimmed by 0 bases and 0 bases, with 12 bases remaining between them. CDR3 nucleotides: TGCGCCAGCAGCTTGGTGGGAGGAGACTTGAACACTGAAGCTTTCTTT. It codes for CASSLVGGDLNTEAFF.

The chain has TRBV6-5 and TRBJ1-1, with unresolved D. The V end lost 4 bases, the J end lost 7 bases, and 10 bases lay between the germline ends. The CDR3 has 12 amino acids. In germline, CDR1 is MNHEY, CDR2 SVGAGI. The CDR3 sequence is CASSFRGFEAFF. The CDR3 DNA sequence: TGTGCCAGCAGTTTCCGGGGATTTGAAGCTTTCTTT.

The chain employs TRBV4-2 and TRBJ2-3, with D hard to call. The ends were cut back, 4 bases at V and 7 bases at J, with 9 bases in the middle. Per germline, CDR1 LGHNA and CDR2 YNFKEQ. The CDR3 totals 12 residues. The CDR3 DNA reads TGTGCCAGCAGCCTCGAAGGGAATACGCAGTATTTT. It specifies CASSLEGNTQYF.

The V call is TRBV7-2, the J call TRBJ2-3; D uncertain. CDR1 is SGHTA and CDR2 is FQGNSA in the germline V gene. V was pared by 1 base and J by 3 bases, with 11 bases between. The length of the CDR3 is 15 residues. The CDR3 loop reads CASSLGSGYTDTQYF. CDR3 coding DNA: TGTGCCAGCAGCTTAGGATCGGGTTATACAGATACGCAGTATTTT.

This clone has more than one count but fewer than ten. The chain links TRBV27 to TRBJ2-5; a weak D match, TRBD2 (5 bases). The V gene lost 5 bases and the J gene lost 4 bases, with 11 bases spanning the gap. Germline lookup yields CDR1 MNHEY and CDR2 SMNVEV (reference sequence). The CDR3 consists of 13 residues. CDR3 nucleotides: TGTGCCAGCAGTCCTGACTATGGAGAGACCCAGTACTTC. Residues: CASSPDYGETQYF.

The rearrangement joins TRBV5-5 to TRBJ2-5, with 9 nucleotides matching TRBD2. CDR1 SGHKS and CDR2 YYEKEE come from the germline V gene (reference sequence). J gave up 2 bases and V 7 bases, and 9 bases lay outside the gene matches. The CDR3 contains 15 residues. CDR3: CASSMAGGPQETQYF. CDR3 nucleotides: TGTGCCAGCTCGATGGCGGGAGGGCCTCAAGAGACCCAGTACTTC.

The CDR3 nucleotides read TGTGCCAGCAGTCACAACTACGAGCAGTACTTC. Its translation: CASSHNYEQYF. The rearrangement uses TRBV27 and TRBJ2-7; D uncertain. The germline V gene has CDR1 MNHEY and CDR2 SMNVEV (reference sequence). V lost 5 bases and J 3 bases, leaving 5 bases between the germline ends. This CDR3 comprises 11 residues.

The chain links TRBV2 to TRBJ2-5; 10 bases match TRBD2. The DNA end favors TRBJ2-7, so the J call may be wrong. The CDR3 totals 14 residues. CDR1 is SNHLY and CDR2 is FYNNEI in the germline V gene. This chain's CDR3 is CASSVASGGGEQYF. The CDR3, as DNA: TGTGCCAGCAGTGTGGCTAGCGGGGGAGGCGAGCAGTACTTC.

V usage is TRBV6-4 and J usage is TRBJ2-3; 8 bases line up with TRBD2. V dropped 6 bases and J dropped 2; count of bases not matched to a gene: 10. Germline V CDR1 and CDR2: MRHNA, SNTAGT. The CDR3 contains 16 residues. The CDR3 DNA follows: TGTGCCAGCAGCTACGACGGGGGGGCTAACACAGATACGCAGTATTTT. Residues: CASSYDGGANTDTQYF.

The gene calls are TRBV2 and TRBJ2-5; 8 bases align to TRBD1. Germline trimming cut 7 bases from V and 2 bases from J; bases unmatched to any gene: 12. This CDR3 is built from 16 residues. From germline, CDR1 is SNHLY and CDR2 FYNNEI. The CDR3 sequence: CASIRRQGQGQETQYF. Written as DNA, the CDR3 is TGTGCCAGCATCAGGAGACAAGGACAGGGTCAAGAGACCCAGTACTTC.

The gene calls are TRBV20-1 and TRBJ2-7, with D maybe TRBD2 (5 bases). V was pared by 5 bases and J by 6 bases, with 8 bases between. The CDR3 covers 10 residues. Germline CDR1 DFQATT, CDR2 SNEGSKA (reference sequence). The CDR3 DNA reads TGCAGTGCTGGGAGTGGCGAGCAGTACTTC. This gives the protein CSAGSGEQYF.

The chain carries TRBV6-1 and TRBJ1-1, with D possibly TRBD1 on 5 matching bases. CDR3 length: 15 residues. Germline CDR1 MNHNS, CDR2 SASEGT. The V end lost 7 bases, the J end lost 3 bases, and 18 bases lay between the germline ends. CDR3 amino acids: CASTRWGVGDTEAFF. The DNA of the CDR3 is TGTGCCAGCACCAGATGGGGGGTAGGGGACACTGAAGCTTTCTTT.

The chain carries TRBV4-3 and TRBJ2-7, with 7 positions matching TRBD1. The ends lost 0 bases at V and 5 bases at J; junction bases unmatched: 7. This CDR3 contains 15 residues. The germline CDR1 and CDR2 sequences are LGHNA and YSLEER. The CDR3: CASSQEERTGNEQYF. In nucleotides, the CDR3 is TGCGCCAGCAGCCAAGAAGAAAGGACAGGAAACGAGCAGTACTTC.

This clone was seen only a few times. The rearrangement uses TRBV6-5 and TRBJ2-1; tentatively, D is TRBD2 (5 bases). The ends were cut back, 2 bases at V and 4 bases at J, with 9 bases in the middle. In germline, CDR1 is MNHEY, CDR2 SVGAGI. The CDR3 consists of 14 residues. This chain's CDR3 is CASSYGLLYNEQFF. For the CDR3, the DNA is TGTGCCAGCAGTTACGGACTCTTATACAATGAGCAGTTCTTC.

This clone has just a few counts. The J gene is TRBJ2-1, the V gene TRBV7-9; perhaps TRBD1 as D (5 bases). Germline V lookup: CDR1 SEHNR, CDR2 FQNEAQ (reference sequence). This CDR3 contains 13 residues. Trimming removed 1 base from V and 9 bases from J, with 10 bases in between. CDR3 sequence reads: CASSLELGLEQFF. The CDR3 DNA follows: TGTGCCAGCAGCTTAGAGTTGGGGCTTGAGCAGTTCTTC.

For the CDR3, the DNA is TGTGCCTGGAAGGAGCTGGTGAAACCTTTCTTT. Protein product: CAWKELVKPFF. The chain couples TRBV30 to TRBJ1-1; D ambiguous. Trimming cost V 4 bases and J 12 bases, with 15 bases left between them. The CDR3 has 11 amino acids. Germline V gene data show CDR1 as GTSNPN and CDR2 as SVGIG (reference sequence).

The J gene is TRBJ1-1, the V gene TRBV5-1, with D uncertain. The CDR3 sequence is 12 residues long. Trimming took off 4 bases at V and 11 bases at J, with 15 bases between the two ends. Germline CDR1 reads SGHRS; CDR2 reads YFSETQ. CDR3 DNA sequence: TGCGCCAGCAGCCCACACCCCCGAGCCGCTTTCTTT. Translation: CASSPHPRAAFF.

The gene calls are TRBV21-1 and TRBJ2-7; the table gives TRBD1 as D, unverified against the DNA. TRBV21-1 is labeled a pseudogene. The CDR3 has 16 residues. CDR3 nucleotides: TGTGCCACTCCGCCCCCCCCCAGTGCCAGCTCCTACGAGCAGTACTTC. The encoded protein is CATPPPPSASSYEQYF.

As DNA, the CDR3 is TGTGCCTGGACCTCCAGGGTTTGGGGCTATGGCTACACCTTC. Protein sequence: CAWTSRVWGYGYTF. The chain couples TRBV30 to TRBJ1-2, with D perhaps matching TRBD1 (5 bases). Trimming pared 4 bases from V and 4 bases from J, leaving 16 bases between. Per the germline V gene, CDR1 is GTSNPN and CDR2 is SVGIG (reference sequence). This CDR3 is 14 amino acids long. The full variable domain, in which reference TRBV30 and TRBJ1-2 provide the parts outside the CDR3, is SQTIHQWPATLVQPVGSPLSLECTVEGTSNPNLYWYRQAAGRGLQLLFYSVGIGQISSEVPQNLSASRPQDRQFILSSKKLLLSDSGFYLCAWTSRVWGYGYTFGSGTRLTVV.

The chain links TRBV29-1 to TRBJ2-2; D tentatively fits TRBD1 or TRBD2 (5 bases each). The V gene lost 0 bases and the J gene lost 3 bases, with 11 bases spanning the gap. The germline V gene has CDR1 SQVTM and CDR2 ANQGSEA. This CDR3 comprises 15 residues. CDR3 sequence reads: CSVEDGASYTGELFF. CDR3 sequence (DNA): TGCAGCGTTGAAGACGGGGCTAGCTACACCGGGGAGCTGTTTTTT.

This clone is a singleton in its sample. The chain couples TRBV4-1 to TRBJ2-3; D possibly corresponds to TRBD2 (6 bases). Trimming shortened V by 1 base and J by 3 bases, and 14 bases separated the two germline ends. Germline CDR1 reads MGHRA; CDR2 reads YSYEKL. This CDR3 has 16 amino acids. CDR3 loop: CASSQGTSFGTDTQYF. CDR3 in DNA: TGCGCCAGCAGCCAAGGCACTAGCTTTGGGACAGATACGCAGTATTTT.

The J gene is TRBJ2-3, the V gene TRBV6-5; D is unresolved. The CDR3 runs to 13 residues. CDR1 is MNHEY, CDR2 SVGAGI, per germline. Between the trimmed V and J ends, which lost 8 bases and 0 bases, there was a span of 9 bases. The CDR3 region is CASRRRSTDTQYF. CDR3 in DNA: TGTGCCAGCCGTCGACGGAGCACAGATACGCAGTATTTT.

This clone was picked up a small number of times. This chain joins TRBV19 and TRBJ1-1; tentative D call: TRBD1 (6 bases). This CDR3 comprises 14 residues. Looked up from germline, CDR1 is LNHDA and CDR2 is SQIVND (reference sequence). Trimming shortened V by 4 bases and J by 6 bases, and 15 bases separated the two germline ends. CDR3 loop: CASSRYRDLAEAFF. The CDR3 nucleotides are TGTGCCAGTAGTAGATACAGGGATTTGGCTGAAGCTTTCTTT.

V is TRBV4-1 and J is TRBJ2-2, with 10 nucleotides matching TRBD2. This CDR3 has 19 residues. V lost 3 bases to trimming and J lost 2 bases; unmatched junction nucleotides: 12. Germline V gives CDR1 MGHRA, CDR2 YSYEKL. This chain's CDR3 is CASSQGAGLAVLNTGELFF. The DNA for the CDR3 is TGCGCCAGCAGCCAGGGTGCCGGACTAGCGGTCCTCAACACCGGGGAGCTGTTTTTT.

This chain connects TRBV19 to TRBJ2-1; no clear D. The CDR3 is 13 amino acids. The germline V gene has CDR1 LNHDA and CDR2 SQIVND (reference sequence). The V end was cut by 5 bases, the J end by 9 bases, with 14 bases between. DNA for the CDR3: TGTGCCAGTAGTGTGTCGAGAGCTACTGAGCAGTTCTTC. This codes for CASSVSRATEQFF. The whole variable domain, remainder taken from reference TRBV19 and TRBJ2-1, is DGGITQSPKYLFRKEGQNVTLSCEQNLNHDAMYWYRQDPGQGLRLIYYSQIVNDFQKGDIAEGYSVSREKKESFPLTVTSAQKNPTAFYLCASSVSRATEQFFGPGTRLTVL.

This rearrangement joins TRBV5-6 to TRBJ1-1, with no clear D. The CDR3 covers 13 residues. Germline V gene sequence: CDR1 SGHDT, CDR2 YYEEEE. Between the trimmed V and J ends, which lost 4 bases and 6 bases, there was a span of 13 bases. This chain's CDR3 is CASSPDQRPEAFF. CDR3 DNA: TGTGCCAGCAGCCCGGATCAACGCCCTGAAGCTTTCTTT.